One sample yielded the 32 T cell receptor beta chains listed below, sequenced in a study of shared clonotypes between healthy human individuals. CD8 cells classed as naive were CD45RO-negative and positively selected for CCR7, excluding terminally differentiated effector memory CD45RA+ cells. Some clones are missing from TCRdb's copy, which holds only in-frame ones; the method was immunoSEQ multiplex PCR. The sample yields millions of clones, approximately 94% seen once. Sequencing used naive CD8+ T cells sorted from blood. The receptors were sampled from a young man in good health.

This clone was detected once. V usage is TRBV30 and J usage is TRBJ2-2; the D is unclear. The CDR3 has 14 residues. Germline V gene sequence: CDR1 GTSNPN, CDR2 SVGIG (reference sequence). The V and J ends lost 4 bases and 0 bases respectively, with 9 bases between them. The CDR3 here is CAWTLGTNTGELFF. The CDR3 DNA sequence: TGTGCCTGGACCCTGGGGACGAACACCGGGGAGCTGTTTTTT.

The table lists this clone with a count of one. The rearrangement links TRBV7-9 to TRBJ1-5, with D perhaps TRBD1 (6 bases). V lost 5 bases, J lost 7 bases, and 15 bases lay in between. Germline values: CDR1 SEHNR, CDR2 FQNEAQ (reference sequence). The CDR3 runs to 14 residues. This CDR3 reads CASSPSGEGQPQHF. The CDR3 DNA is TGTGCCAGCAGCCCATCAGGGGAAGGCCAGCCCCAGCATTTT.

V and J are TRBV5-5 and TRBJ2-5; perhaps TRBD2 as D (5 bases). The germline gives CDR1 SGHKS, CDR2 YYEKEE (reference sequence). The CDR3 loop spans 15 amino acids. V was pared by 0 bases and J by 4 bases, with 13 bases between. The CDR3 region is CASSLEGVTAETQYF. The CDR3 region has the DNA TGTGCCAGCAGCTTGGAGGGAGTCACCGCAGAGACCCAGTACTTC. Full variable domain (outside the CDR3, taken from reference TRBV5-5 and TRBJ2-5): DAGVTQSPTHLIKTRGQQVTLRCSPISGHKSVSWYQQVLGQGPQFIFQYYEKEERGRGNFPDRFSARQFPNYSSELNVNALLLGDSALYLCASSLEGVTAETQYFGPGTRLLVL.

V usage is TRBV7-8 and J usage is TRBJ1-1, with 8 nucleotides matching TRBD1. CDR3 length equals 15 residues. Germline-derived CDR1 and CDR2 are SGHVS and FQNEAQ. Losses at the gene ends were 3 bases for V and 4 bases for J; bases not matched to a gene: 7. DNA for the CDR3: TGTGCCAGCAGCTTCATGACAGGGGAGGTCACTGAAGCTTTCTTT. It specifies CASSFMTGEVTEAFF.

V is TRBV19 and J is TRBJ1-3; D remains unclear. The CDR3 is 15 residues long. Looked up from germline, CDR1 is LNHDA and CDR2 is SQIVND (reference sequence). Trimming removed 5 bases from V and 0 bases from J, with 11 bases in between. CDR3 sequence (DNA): TGTGCCAGTAGTCCGGACTTGGGCTCTGGAAACACCATATATTTT. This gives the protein CASSPDLGSGNTIYF.

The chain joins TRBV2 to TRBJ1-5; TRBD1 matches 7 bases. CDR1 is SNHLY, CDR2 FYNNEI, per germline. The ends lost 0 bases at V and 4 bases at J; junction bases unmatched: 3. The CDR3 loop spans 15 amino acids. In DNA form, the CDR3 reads TGTGCCAGCAGTGAAGCGCCAGGGGGTAATCAGCCCCAGCATTTT. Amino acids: CASSEAPGGNQPQHF.

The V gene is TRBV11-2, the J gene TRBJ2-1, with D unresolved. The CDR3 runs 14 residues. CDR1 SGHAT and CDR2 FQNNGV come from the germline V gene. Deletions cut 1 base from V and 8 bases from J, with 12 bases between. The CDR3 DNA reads TGTGCCAGCAGCTTAGGCAGGTTTATCGATGAGCAGTTCTTC. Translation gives CASSLGRFIDEQFF.

In DNA form, the CDR3 reads TGCGCCAGCAGCGGACACCACTATAATTCACCCCTCCACTTT. Its translation: CASSGHHYNSPLHF. The chain links TRBV23-1 to TRBJ1-6, with D possibly matching TRBD1 (5 bases). TRBV23-1 is marked as an open reading frame, function uncertain. The germline V and J ends were trimmed by 6 bases and 3 bases, with 9 bases remaining between them. The CDR3 is made up of 14 amino acids.

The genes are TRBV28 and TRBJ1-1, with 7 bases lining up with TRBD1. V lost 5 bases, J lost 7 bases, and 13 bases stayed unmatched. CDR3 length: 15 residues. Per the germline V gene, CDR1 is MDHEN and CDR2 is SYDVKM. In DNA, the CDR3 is TGTGCCAGCAGTCCCAACCAATGGACAGGCCATGAAGCTTTCTTT. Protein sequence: CASSPNQWTGHEAFF.

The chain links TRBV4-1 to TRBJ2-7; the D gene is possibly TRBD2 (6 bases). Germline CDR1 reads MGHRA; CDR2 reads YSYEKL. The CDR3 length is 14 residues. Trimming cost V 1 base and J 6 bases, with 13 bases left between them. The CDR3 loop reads CASSQGEAMGEQYF. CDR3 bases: TGCGCCAGCAGCCAAGGGGAGGCTATGGGCGAGCAGTACTTC.

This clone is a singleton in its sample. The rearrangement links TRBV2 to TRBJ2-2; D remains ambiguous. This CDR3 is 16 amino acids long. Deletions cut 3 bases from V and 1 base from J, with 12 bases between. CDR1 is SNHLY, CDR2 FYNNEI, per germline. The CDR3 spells CASSDWAARNTGELFF. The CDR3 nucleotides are TGTGCCAGCAGTGATTGGGCAGCCCGGAACACCGGGGAGCTGTTTTTT.

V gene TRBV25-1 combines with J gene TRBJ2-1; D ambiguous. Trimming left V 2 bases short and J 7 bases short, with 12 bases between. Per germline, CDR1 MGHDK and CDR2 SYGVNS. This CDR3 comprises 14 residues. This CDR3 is CASSELDLGNEQFF. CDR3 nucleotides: TGTGCCAGCAGTGAACTCGACCTGGGGAATGAGCAGTTCTTC.

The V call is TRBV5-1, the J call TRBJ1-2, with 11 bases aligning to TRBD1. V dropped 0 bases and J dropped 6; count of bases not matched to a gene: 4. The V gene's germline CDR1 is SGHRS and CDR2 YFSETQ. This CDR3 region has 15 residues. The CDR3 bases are TGCGCCAGCAGCTTGGAAGGACAGGGGGCCAATGGCTACACCTTC. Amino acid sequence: CASSLEGQGANGYTF.

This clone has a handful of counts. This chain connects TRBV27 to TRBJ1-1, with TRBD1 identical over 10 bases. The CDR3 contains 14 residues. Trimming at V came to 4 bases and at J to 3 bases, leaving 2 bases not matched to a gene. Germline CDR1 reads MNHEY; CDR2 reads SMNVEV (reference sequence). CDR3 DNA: TGTGCCAGCAGTTGGACAGGGGGGGACACTGAAGCTTTCTTT. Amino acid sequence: CASSWTGGDTEAFF.

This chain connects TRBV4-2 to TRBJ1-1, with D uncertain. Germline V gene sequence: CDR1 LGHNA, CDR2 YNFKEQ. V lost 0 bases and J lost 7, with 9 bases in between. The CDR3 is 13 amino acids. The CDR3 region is CASSQDLGLEAFF. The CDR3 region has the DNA TGTGCCAGCAGCCAAGATTTGGGCCTTGAAGCTTTCTTT.

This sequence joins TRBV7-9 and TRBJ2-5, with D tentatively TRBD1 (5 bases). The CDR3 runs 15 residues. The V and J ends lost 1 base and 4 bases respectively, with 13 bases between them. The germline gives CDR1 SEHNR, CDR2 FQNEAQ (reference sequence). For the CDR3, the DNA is TGTGCCAGCAGCTTAGGGACACCCCCGATAGAGACCCAGTACTTC. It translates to CASSLGTPPIETQYF.

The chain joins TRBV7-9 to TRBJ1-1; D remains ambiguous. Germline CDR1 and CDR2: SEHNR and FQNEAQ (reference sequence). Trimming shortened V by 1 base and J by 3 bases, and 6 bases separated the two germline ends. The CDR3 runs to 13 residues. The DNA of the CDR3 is TGTGCCAGCAGCTTAGGTGAAGACACTGAAGCTTTCTTT. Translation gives CASSLGEDTEAFF.

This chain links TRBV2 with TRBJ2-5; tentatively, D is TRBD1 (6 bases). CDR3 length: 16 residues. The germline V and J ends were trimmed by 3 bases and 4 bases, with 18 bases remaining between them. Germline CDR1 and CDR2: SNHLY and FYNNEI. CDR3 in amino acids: CASSDAGDRRGETQYF. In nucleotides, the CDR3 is TGTGCCAGCAGTGACGCAGGGGACCGTAGGGGAGAGACCCAGTACTTC.

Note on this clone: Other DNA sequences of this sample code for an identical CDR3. CDR3: CASSHAGTDYGYTF. In DNA, the CDR3 is TGCGCCAGCAGCCACGCCGGGACAGACTATGGCTACACCTTC. The chain recombines TRBV4-1 with TRBJ1-2, with 7 bases that match TRBD1. Germline CDR1 and CDR2: MGHRA and YSYEKL. The V and J ends lost 3 bases and 3 bases, in that order; junction bases with no gene match: 4. The CDR3 covers 14 residues.

The CDR3 protein is CASSFDKREDYEQYF. The DNA of the CDR3 is TGTGCCAGCAGCTTCGACAAGCGGGAAGACTACGAGCAGTACTTC. The genes are TRBV5-6 and TRBJ2-7, with 7 bases matching TRBD2. The CDR3 is 15 amino acids. V was clipped by 2 bases and J by 3 bases; unmatched bases: 8. Looked up from germline, CDR1 is SGHDT and CDR2 is YYEEEE.

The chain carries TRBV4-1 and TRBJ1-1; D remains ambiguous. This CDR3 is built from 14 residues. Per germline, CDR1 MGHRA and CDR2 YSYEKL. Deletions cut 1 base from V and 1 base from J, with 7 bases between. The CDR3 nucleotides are TGCGCCAGCAGCCAAGGGCATTCGAACACTGAAGCTTTCTTT. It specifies CASSQGHSNTEAFF.

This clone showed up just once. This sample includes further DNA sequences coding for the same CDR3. Here the CDR3 reads CASSLGGEEYEQYF. The CDR3, as DNA: TGCGCCAGCAGCTTGGGCGGGGAGGAATACGAGCAGTACTTC. The chain links TRBV5-1 to TRBJ2-7, with D possibly TRBD2 on 6 matching bases. This CDR3 has 14 residues. The germline V gene has CDR1 SGHRS and CDR2 YFSETQ. The V end lost 0 bases, the J end lost 4 bases, and 11 bases lay between the germline ends.

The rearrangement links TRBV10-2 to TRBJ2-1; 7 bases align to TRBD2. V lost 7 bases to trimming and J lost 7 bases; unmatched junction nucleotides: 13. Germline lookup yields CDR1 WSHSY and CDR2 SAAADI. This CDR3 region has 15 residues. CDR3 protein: CASTMGGGARNEQFF. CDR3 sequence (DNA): TGCGCCAGCACCATGGGGGGGGGAGCGAGGAATGAGCAGTTCTTC.

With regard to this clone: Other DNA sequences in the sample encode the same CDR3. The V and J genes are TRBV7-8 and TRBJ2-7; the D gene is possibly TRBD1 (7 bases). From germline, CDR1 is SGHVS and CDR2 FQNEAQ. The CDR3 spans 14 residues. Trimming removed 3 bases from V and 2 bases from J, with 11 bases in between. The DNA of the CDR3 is TGTGCCAGCAGCTTGCGGGACAGAGCCTACGAGCAGTACTTC. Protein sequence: CASSLRDRAYEQYF.

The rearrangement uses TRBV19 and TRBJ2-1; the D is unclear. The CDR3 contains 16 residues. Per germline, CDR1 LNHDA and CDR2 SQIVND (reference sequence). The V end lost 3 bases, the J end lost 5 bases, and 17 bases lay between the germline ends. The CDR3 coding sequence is TGTGCCAGTAGTATTACTCGGCCAAGGATTGACAATGAGCAGTTCTTC. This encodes CASSITRPRIDNEQFF.

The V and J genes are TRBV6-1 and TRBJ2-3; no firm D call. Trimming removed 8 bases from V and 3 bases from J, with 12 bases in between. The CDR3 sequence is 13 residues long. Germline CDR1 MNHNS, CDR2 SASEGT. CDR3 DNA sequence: TGTGCCAGCCACTCTGGGTCAACAGATACGCAGTATTTT. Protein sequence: CASHSGSTDTQYF.

The chain's CDR3 is CASEVGGGYGYTF. The CDR3 coding sequence is TGTGCCAGCGAAGTAGGGGGCGGCTATGGCTACACCTTC. The chain combines TRBV7-9 with TRBJ1-2, with 7 bases identical to TRBD1. The CDR3 runs 13 residues. V lost 8 bases, J lost 4 bases, and 7 bases stayed unmatched. The germline CDR1 and CDR2 sequences are SEHNR and FQNEAQ (reference sequence). The full variable domain, completed using reference TRBV7-9 and TRBJ1-2, is DTGVSQNPRHKITKRGQNVTFRCDPISEHNRLYWYRQTLGQGPEFLTYFQNEAQLEKSRLLSDRFSAERPKGSFSTLEIQRTEQGDSAMYLCASEVGGGYGYTFGSGTRLTVV.

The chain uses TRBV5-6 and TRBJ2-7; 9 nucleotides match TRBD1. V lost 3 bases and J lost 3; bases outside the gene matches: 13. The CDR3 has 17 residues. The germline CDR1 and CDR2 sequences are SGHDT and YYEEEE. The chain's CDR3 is CASSSQPGQGYFYEQYF. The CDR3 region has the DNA TGTGCCAGCAGCTCGCAACCGGGACAGGGATATTTCTACGAGCAGTACTTC.

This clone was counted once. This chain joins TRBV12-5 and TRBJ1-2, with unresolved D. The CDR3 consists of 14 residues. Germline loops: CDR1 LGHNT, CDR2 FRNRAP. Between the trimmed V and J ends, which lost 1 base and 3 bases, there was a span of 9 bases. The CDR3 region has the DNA TGTGCTAGTGGTTTGGGAGGGCGAGACTATGGCTACACCTTC. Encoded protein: CASGLGGRDYGYTF.

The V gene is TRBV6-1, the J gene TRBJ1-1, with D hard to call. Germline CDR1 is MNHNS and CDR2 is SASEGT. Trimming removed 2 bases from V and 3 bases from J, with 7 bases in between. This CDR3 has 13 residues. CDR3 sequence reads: CASSEQEYTEAFF. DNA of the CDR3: TGTGCCAGCAGTGAACAGGAGTACACTGAAGCTTTCTTT.

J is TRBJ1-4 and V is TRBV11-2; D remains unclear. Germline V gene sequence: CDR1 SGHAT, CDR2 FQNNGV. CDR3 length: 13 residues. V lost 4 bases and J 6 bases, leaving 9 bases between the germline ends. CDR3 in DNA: TGTGCCAGCAGCTCCGACAACTATGAAAAACTGTTTTTT. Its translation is CASSSDNYEKLFF.

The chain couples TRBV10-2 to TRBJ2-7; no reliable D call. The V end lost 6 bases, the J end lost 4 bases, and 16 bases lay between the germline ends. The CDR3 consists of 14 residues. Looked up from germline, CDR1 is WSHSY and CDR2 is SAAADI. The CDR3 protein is CASRVASPSYEQYF. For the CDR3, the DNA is TGCGCCAGCAGAGTAGCATCCCCTTCGTACGAGCAGTACTTC.